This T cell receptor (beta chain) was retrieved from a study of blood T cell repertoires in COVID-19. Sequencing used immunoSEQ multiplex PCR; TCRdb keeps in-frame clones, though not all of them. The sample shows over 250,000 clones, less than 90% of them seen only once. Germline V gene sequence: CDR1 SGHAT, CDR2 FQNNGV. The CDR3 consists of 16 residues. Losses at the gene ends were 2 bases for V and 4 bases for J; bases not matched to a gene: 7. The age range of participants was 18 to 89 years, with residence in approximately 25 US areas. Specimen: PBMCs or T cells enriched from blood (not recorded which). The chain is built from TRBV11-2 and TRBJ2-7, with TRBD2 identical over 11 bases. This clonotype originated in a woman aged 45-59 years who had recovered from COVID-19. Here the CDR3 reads CASSLNIAGGTYEQYF. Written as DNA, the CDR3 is TGTGCCAGCAGCTTAAATATAGCGGGAGGGACTTACGAGCAGTACTTC.